Following are 24 T cell receptor beta chains from one sample sequenced in a study of CD8 T cells in Susac syndrome. Random hexamers were used to reverse transcribe the RNA input (about 0.5 to 1 ug). TCRdb reprocessed the immunoSEQ multiplex PCR reads with MiXCR, giving one entry per CDR3 protein. Among 95,000 to 150,000 distinct CDR3 sequences listed, approximately 96% were seen once. Sequenced sample: CD4+ T cells from PBMCs. The receptors were sampled from a human donor with Susac syndrome.

The chain carries TRBV20-1 and TRBJ2-5; TRBD1 or TRBD2 may be the D gene (7 bases each). CDR1 and CDR2 from the germline V gene are DFQATT and SNEGSKA (reference sequence). Trimming took off 1 base at V and 7 bases at J, with 16 bases between the two ends. This CDR3 has 14 amino acids. The CDR3 here is CSARVQGRDVTQYF. The DNA for the CDR3 is TGCAGTGCTAGAGTACAGGGGAGGGACGTGACCCAGTACTTC.

CDR3 nucleotides: TGTGCCAGCTCTCAACTGGGACAAAACTATGGCTACACCTTC. Translating it yields CASSQLGQNYGYTF. The chain couples TRBV18 to TRBJ1-2; D possibly corresponds to TRBD1 (6 bases). Germline V gives CDR1 KGHSH, CDR2 LQKENI. CDR3 length equals 14 residues. Trimming took 6 bases from V and 2 from J, leaving 13 bases between them.

The chain recombines TRBV29-1 with TRBJ2-3, with D perhaps matching TRBD1 (6 bases). Trimming shortened V by 7 bases and J by 4 bases, and 12 bases separated the two germline ends. In germline, CDR1 is SQVTM, CDR2 ANQGSEA. CDR3 length: 12 amino acids. This chain's CDR3 is CSATGRADTQYF. CDR3 coding DNA: TGCAGCGCGACAGGTCGGGCAGATACGCAGTATTTT.

The V and J genes are TRBV12-5 and TRBJ2-6, with unresolved D. Trimming pared 4 bases from V and 1 base from J, leaving 20 bases between. This CDR3 comprises 19 residues. Germline V gives CDR1 LGHNT, CDR2 FRNRAP. This CDR3 reads CASGSPRAGERSGANVLTF. CDR3 bases: TGTGCTAGTGGTTCTCCCCGGGCAGGCGAACGATCTGGGGCCAACGTCCTGACTTTC.

V gene TRBV25-1 combines with J gene TRBJ2-2; D gene uncertain. The CDR3 length is 16 residues. With 7 bases removed from V and 3 bases from J, the gap between germline ends came to 18 bases. CDR1 and CDR2 (germline): MGHDK, SYGVNS. For the CDR3, the DNA is TGTGCCAGCACGAGGTCCCTCTATCGCGACACCGGGGAGCTGTTTTTT. Protein product: CASTRSLYRDTGELFF. The full variable domain, its missing parts supplied by reference TRBV25-1 and TRBJ2-2, is EADIYQTPRYLVIGTGKKITLECSQTMGHDKMYWYQQDPGMELHLIHYSYGVNSTEKGDLSSESTVSRIRTEHFPLTLESARPSHTSQYLCASTRSLYRDTGELFFGEGSRLTVL.

This rearrangement joins TRBV5-1 to TRBJ2-3; D not resolved. The CDR3 is 12 residues long. Germline CDR1 SGHRS, CDR2 YFSETQ. With 4 bases removed from V and 10 bases from J, the gap between germline ends came to 13 bases. CDR3 nucleotides: TGCGCCAGCAGCGCGGACGGACGGGCGCAGTATTTT. Encoded protein: CASSADGRAQYF. Combining the CDR3 with reference TRBV5-1 and TRBJ2-3 gives the whole variable domain KAGVTQTPRYLIKTRGQQVTLSCSPISGHRSVSWYQQTPGQGLQFLFEYFSETQRNKGNFPGRFSGRQFSNSRSEMNVSTLELGDSALYLCASSADGRAQYFGPGTRLTVL.

The chain couples TRBV6-5 to TRBJ2-1, with 9 nucleotides matching TRBD1. The ends lost 2 bases at V and 8 bases at J; junction bases unmatched: 4. CDR3 length: 14 residues. The germline V gene encodes CDR1 MNHEY and CDR2 SVGAGI. The CDR3 DNA follows: TGTGCCAGCAGTTACGGGGACAGGGCCTATGAGCAGTTCTTC. It is translated as CASSYGDRAYEQFF.

This clonotype was seen only once. V is TRBV29-1 and J is TRBJ2-3, with 13 bases lining up with TRBD2. The ends lost 7 bases at V and 5 bases at J; junction bases unmatched: 9. The length of the CDR3 is 15 residues. Per the germline V gene, CDR1 is SQVTM and CDR2 is ANQGSEA. This chain's CDR3 is CSAEGLAGIGDTQYF. Here the CDR3 DNA reads TGCAGCGCTGAGGGACTAGCGGGAATCGGAGATACGCAGTATTTT.

The rearrangement links TRBV7-2 to TRBJ2-1; TRBD2 might be the D (5 bases). Trimming removed 1 base from V and 3 bases from J, with 13 bases in between. From germline, CDR1 is SGHTA and CDR2 FQGNSA. This CDR3 spans 16 amino acids. Here the CDR3 DNA reads TGTGCCAGCAGCTTAGTGGGGAGCCGCTACTACAATGAGCAGTTCTTC. Its translation: CASSLVGSRYYNEQFF.

The rearrangement joins TRBV7-9 to TRBJ1-2; D ambiguous. V was shortened by 5 bases and J by 8 bases, with 15 bases between the two germline ends. The germline CDR1 and CDR2 sequences are SEHNR and FQNEAQ (reference sequence). CDR3 length: 13 residues. As DNA, the CDR3 is TGTGCCAGCAGCAACGGGAGAGTGGGAGGCTACACCTTC. As protein: CASSNGRVGGYTF.

V and J are TRBV5-4 and TRBJ2-1, with 10 bases matching TRBD2. Germline CDR1 and CDR2: SGHNT and YYREEE (reference sequence). Unmatched junction bases numbered 6, after V lost 4 bases and J lost 2 bases. This CDR3 spans 16 amino acids. CDR3 loop: CASSREGLATYNEQFF. DNA for the CDR3: TGTGCCAGCAGCCGGGAGGGACTAGCGACCTACAATGAGCAGTTCTTC.

The chain employs TRBV6-6 and TRBJ2-7; 7 nucleotides align to TRBD2. Germline loops: CDR1 MNHNY, CDR2 SVGAGI (reference sequence). V dropped 0 bases and J dropped 3; count of bases not matched to a gene: 5. The CDR3 is made up of 15 amino acids. CDR3 DNA: TGTGCCAGCAGTTACTCGACGGGGGGAGGCTACGAGCAGTACTTC. Translation gives CASSYSTGGGYEQYF.

The genes are TRBV18 and TRBJ1-1; D is unresolved. In germline, CDR1 is KGHSH, CDR2 LQKENI. This CDR3 has 16 residues. V was shortened by 1 base and J by 7 bases, with 19 bases between the two germline ends. This chain's CDR3 is CASSPQEPTLLLEAFF. CDR3 bases: TGTGCCAGCTCACCACAGGAACCGACTTTGCTACTTGAAGCTTTCTTT.

This clonotype was seen a single time. The gene calls are TRBV30 and TRBJ1-2, with TRBD1 as a possible D gene (5 bases). This CDR3 spans 13 amino acids. The germline gives CDR1 GTSNPN, CDR2 SVGIG (reference sequence). With 3 bases removed from V and 1 base from J, the gap between germline ends came to 9 bases. This CDR3 is CAWRAGRNYGYTF. The CDR3 DNA sequence: TGTGCCTGGAGAGCGGGACGTAACTATGGCTACACCTTC.

The V call is TRBV9, the J call TRBJ1-2, with no clear D. The CDR3 length is 13 residues. CDR1 is SGDLS, CDR2 YYNGEE, per germline. The V end lost 1 base, the J end lost 5 bases, and 9 bases lay between the germline ends. In nucleotides, the CDR3 is TGTGCCAGCAGCGTAAATAACATGTATGGCTACACCTTC. Translation: CASSVNNMYGYTF.

CDR3 loop: CASSQDPSDRSHEQFF. The DNA of the CDR3 is TGTGCCAGCAGCCAAGATCCGTCTGACAGGTCCCATGAGCAGTTCTTC. The chain couples TRBV4-2 to TRBJ2-1, with a possible D match to TRBD1 (6 bases). V was pared by 0 bases and J by 8 bases, with 17 bases between. The CDR3 extends over 16 amino acids. From germline, CDR1 is LGHNA and CDR2 YNFKEQ.

The chain employs TRBV7-6 and TRBJ2-5; maybe TRBD2 (6 bases). This CDR3 has 13 residues. CDR1 and CDR2 (germline): SGHVS, FNYEAQ. V gave up 5 bases and J gave up 2 bases, with 9 bases separating them. CDR3 region: CASSRAGQETQYF. The DNA for the CDR3 is TGTGCCAGCAGCCGGGCGGGGCAAGAGACCCAGTACTTC.

The rearrangement uses TRBV3-1 and TRBJ2-1; D unresolved. CDR3 length: 12 amino acids. The germline V gene has CDR1 LGHDT and CDR2 YNNKEL (reference sequence). The germline V and J ends were trimmed by 3 bases and 9 bases, with 9 bases remaining between them. In DNA, the CDR3 is TGTGCCAGCAGCCATACGATGGGTGAGCAGTTCTTC. This gives the protein CASSHTMGEQFF.

This chain joins TRBV30 and TRBJ2-1, with a tentative D call TRBD2 (6 bases). The V end lost 3 bases, the J end lost 4 bases, and 7 bases lay between the germline ends. This CDR3 is built from 12 residues. The germline CDR1 and CDR2 sequences are GTSNPN and SVGIG (reference sequence). This CDR3 is CAWRREYNEQFF. Written as DNA, the CDR3 is TGTGCCTGGAGGCGGGAATACAATGAGCAGTTCTTC. Full variable domain (outside the CDR3, taken from reference TRBV30 and TRBJ2-1): SQTIHQWPATLVQPVGSPLSLECTVEGTSNPNLYWYRQAAGRGLQLLFYSVGIGQISSEVPQNLSASRPQDRQFILSSKKLLLSDSGFYLCAWRREYNEQFFGPGTRLTVL.

The chain joins TRBV4-3 to TRBJ2-3; D might be TRBD2 (6 bases). Germline V lookup: CDR1 LGHNA, CDR2 YSLEER. V was trimmed by 4 bases and J by 2 bases, leaving 13 bases between them. This CDR3 spans 15 amino acids. CDR3 sequence (DNA): TGCGCCAGCAGCCTGGACTATGGGGTCACAGATACGCAGTATTTT. Its translation: CASSLDYGVTDTQYF.

The V call is TRBV20-1, the J call TRBJ1-5; D not resolved. The V end was cut by 6 bases, the J end by 12 bases, with 15 bases between. This CDR3 has 11 amino acids. The V gene's germline CDR1 is DFQATT and CDR2 SNEGSKA (reference sequence). In nucleotides, the CDR3 is TGCAGTGCCCCGATCCTGGAGCGCCAGCATTTT. Its protein is CSAPILERQHF.

The chain links TRBV12-3 or TRBV12-4 to TRBJ1-5, with 7 bases identical to TRBD1. The CDR3 contains 17 residues. V trimming: 2 bases; J trimming: 2 bases; junction bases outside the gene matches: 9. CDR3 nucleotides: TGTGCCAGCAGTTTAAATAAGGCAGGGGGGGGCAATCAGCCCCAGCATTTT. This translates into CASSLNKAGGGNQPQHF.

CDR3 in amino acids: CAWSGSTGNWGGYTF. The CDR3 DNA reads TGTGCCTGGAGTGGGTCAACAGGGAATTGGGGCGGCTACACCTTC. The chain has TRBV30 and TRBJ1-2; TRBD1 is a possible D gene (6 bases). The CDR3 length is 15 residues. CDR1 GTSNPN and CDR2 SVGIG come from the germline V gene (reference sequence). With 1 base removed from V and 8 bases from J, the gap between germline ends came to 20 bases.

The genes are TRBV6-1 and TRBJ1-2, with 9 bases aligning to TRBD1. CDR1 is MNHNS, CDR2 SASEGT, per germline. The CDR3 covers 13 residues. Losses at the gene ends were 6 bases for V and 8 bases for J; bases not matched to a gene: 7. This CDR3 is CASSRDREGGYTF. The CDR3 DNA reads as TGTGCCAGCAGCCGGGACAGGGAAGGGGGCTACACCTTC.